This is a list of T cell receptor beta chains from one sample in a study of blood T cells in healthy people across ages. TCRdb used MiXCR to reprocess the 5' RACE reads, holding one entry per CDR3 protein. The data contain about 1,500,000 distinct CDR3 sequences, about 30% of them singletons. Sequencing input: blood. The receptors derive from a woman in her thirties in good health. Both conserved end residues are part of each CDR3. Each record gives: D gene, V gene, CDR3 length, clone size, J gene, CDR3 protein, CDR3 DNA. The D gene is left open where the match is weak. Clone sizes are given selectively: once, few, many, or a class where the clone is expanded.

>-|TRBV7-2|16|-|TRBJ2-6
CASNLSVNPGANVLTF
TGTGCCAGCAACTTATCGGTAAACCCTGGGGCCAACGTCCTGACTTTC
>-|TRBV7-2|16|few|TRBJ2-7
CASSLSAGRTFNEQYF
TGTGCCAGCAGCTTAAGTGCAGGGCGGACCTTTAACGAGCAGTACTTC
>TRBD2|TRBV6-4|14|-|TRBJ2-3
CASSEAGETDTQYF
TGTGCCAGCAGTGAAGCGGGGGAAACAGATACGCAGTATTTT
>-|TRBV11-2|12|-|TRBJ2-5
CASSILDYKQYF
TGTGCCAGCAGCATCCTAGATTACAAGCAGTACTTC
>TRBD2|TRBV7-2|15|-|TRBJ2-3
CASSLRSGSADTQYF
TGTGCCAGCAGCTTAAGGAGCGGGAGTGCAGATACGCAGTATTTT
>-|TRBV20-1|15|-|TRBJ2-5
CSARAAQTFQETQYF
TGCAGTGCTAGGGCAGCCCAAACCTTTCAAGAGACCCAGTACTTC
>-|TRBV5-4|11|-|TRBJ1-2
CASPSDYGYTF
TGTGCCAGCCCCTCGGACTATGGCTACACCTTC
>-|TRBV28|16|-|TRBJ2-3
CASSPHPRGPTDTQYF
TGTGCCAGCAGTCCCCACCCCAGAGGACCGACAGATACGCAGTATTTT
>-|TRBV5-1|11|many|TRBJ2-1
CASSSPNEQFF
TGTGCCAGCTCCAGCCCAAATGAGCAGTTCTTC
>TRBD1|TRBV6-5|14|-|TRBJ2-7
CASNDRGSSYEQYF
TGTGCCAGCAACGACAGGGGCTCTTCCTACGAGCAGTACTTC
>TRBD2|TRBV28|15|-|TRBJ2-5
CASSSLARTSEPQYF
TGTGCCAGCAGTTCACTGGCCAGGACTAGTGAGCCCCAGTACTTC
>TRBD1|TRBV2|11|-|TRBJ2-1
CASSQGVAKFF
TGTGCCAGCAGTCAGGGGGTCGCTAAGTTCTTC
>-|TRBV6-5|15|few|TRBJ2-7
CASSFSQGSPYEQYF
TGTGCCAGCAGTTTTTCTCAGGGGTCCCCCTACGAGCAGTACTTC
>TRBD2|TRBV3-1|14|few|TRBJ2-3
CASSRLAVADTQYF
TGTGCCAGCAGCCGACTAGCAGTTGCAGATACGCAGTATTTT
>-|TRBV4-1|17|many|TRBJ2-3
CASSQDTAVRNTDTQYF
TGCGCCAGCAGCCAAGATACGGCAGTAAGAAACACAGATACGCAGTATTTT
>TRBD2|TRBV9|17|few|TRBJ2-2
CASSAGLAGARTGELFF
TGTGCCAGCAGCGCGGGACTAGCGGGGGCCAGGACCGGGGAGCTGTTTTTT
>-|TRBV6-5|14|-|TRBJ2-1
CASSADPFANEQFF
TGTGCCAGCAGCGCGGACCCCTTTGCCAATGAGCAGTTCTTC
>-|TRBV20-1|11|few|TRBJ1-1
CSAGGGTEAFF
TGCAGTGCTGGGGGAGGCACTGAAGCTTTCTTT
>-|TRBV20-1|15|few|TRBJ2-7
CSASGYRDSPYEQYF
TGCAGTGCTAGTGGGTACCGGGACTCACCCTACGAGCAGTACTTC
>-|TRBV7-6|13|-|TRBJ2-1
CASSSQGLREQFF
TGTGCCAGCAGCTCCCAAGGCCTCCGCGAGCAGTTCTTC
>TRBD1|TRBV6-5|15|-|TRBJ2-7
CANSRTRTGTYEQYF
TGTGCCAACAGCCGGACCAGGACAGGGACCTACGAGCAGTACTTC
>-|TRBV5-6|15|few|TRBJ2-7
CASRTAGTNPYEQYF
TGTGCCAGCAGAACAGCCGGGACAAACCCCTACGAGCAGTACTTC
>TRBD1|TRBV5-1|17|few|TRBJ2-2
CASSLVAGGSNTGELFF
TGCGCCAGCAGCTTGGTGGCAGGGGGATCGAACACCGGGGAGCTGTTTTTT
>-|TRBV28|16|-|TRBJ2-7
CACTGTVNSGSYERYF
TGTGCCTGCACCGGGACCGTTAATTCAGGCTCCTACGAGCGGTACTTC
>TRBD2|TRBV29-1|12|many|TRBJ2-7
CSVSGGWYEQYF
TGCAGCGTTTCGGGAGGGTGGTACGAGCAGTACTTC
>-|TRBV5-5|14|-|TRBJ1-1
CASSLSGGFDEAFF
TGTGCCAGCAGCTTGTCCGGGGGCTTCGATGAAGCTTTCTTT
>TRBD2|TRBV20-1|15|many|TRBJ2-3
CSARSGTSGGATQYF
TGCAGTGCTAGGAGCGGGACTAGCGGGGGGGCGACGCAGTATTTT
>-|TRBV9|14|few|TRBJ2-1
CASSSVGSGNEQFF
TGTGCCAGCAGCTCCGTGGGTTCGGGCAATGAGCAGTTCTTC
>-|TRBV20-1|15|-|TRBJ1-2
CSARDPRSGGYGYTF
TGCAGTGCTAGAGATCCCAGATCGGGTGGCTATGGCTACACCTTC
>TRBD2|TRBV7-9|16|few|TRBJ2-1
CASSLGGGPNYNEQFF
TGTGCCAGCAGTCTAGGCGGGGGACCCAACTACAATGAGCAGTTCTTC
>-|TRBV18|12|-|TRBJ2-1
CASSEGMDEQFF
TGTGCCAGCTCAGAGGGTATGGATGAGCAGTTCTTC
>-|TRBV6-2/TRBV6-3|12|many|TRBJ2-7
CASNGRGYEQYF
TGTGCCAGCAACGGCAGGGGCTACGAGCAGTACTTC
>-|TRBV30|13|-|TRBJ2-3
CASSTAPRDTQYF
TGTGCCTCCTCGACGGCCCCGAGAGATACGCAGTATTTT
>TRBD1|TRBV7-2|13|-|TRBJ1-2
CASSKTGAYGYTF
TGTGCCAGCAGCAAAACAGGGGCCTATGGCTACACCTTC
>TRBD1|TRBV19|14|few|TRBJ1-2
CASSMTGSNYGYTF
TGTGCCAGTAGTATGACAGGGTCGAACTATGGCTACACCTTC
>-|TRBV20-1|12|-|TRBJ2-7
CSATPTSYEQYF
TGCAGTGCTACCCCAACTAGTTACGAGCAGTACTTC
>-|TRBV27|17|-|TRBJ2-5
CASSPLGPGQYQETQYF
TGTGCCAGCAGTCCCCTCGGGCCGGGGCAGTACCAAGAGACCCAGTACTTC
>-|TRBV20-1|14|few|TRBJ2-1
CSASRLGPTNEQFF
TGCAGTGCTAGTCGGCTAGGCCCCACCAATGAGCAGTTCTTC
>TRBD2|TRBV3-1|15|-|TRBJ2-1
CASSRTSGAENEQFF
TGTGCCAGCAGCCGGACTAGCGGGGCGGAAAATGAGCAGTTCTTC
>-|TRBV3-1|14|once|TRBJ2-7
CASSQATRNYEQYF
TGTGCCAGCAGCCAAGCGACCCGGAACTACGAGCAGTACTTC
>-|TRBV5-1|15|-|TRBJ2-1
CASSLGGAAGNEQFF
TGCGCCAGCAGCTTGGGAGGGGCTGCGGGAAATGAGCAGTTCTTC
>TRBD2|TRBV12-5|17|-|TRBJ2-5
CASGLLLAGGPQETQYF
TGTGCTAGTGGTCTATTACTAGCGGGGGGTCCTCAAGAGACCCAGTACTTC
>-|TRBV3-1|14|-|TRBJ1-4
CASSHGLRNEKLFF
TGTGCCAGCAGCCACGGACTGAGAAATGAAAAACTGTTTTTT
>-|TRBV6-4|16|-|TRBJ2-5
CASSDPTADNKETQYF
TGTGCCAGCAGTGACCCCACAGCGGATAACAAAGAGACCCAGTACTTC
>-|TRBV10-3|14|-|TRBJ1-1
CAITRGGGNTEAFF
TGTGCCATCACCCGGGGAGGGGGGAACACTGAAGCTTTCTTT
>-|TRBV10-3|14|-|TRBJ2-3
CAVAGKGGTDTQYF
TGTGCCGTTGCCGGGAAAGGAGGGACAGATACGCAGTATTTT
>-|TRBV14|13|-|TRBJ2-7
CASSQVLYNEQYF
TGTGCCAGCAGCCAAGTTCTATACAATGAGCAGTACTTC
>-|TRBV3-1|15|few|TRBJ1-1
CASSQGGAMNTEAFF
TGTGCCAGCAGCCAAGGTGGGGCCATGAACACTGAAGCTTTCTTT
>TRBD2|TRBV24-1|13|-|TRBJ2-5
CATSVPPGGEQYF
TGTGCCACCAGTGTACCACCGGGAGGTGAGCAGTACTTC
>TRBD1|TRBV7-2|15|few|TRBJ1-2
CASSFGQGGVYGYTF
TGTGCCAGCAGCTTTGGACAGGGAGGTGTCTATGGCTACACCTTC
>-|TRBV5-1|15|many|TRBJ2-4
CASSRGALDSDIQYF
TGCGCCAGCAGCCGAGGGGCCCTGGACAGTGACATTCAGTACTTC
>TRBD2|TRBV12-3/TRBV12-4|15|-|TRBJ2-3
CASILTSGITDTQYF
TGTGCCAGCATTTTGACTAGCGGTATAACAGATACGCAATATTTT
>-|TRBV18|15|-|TRBJ2-7
CASSPGVARIYEQYF
TGTGCCAGCTCACCAGGGGTAGCGAGGATTTACGAGCAGTACTTC
>-|TRBV7-6|12|-|TRBJ1-2
CANSSARGLVTF
TGTGCCAACAGCTCCGCGAGGGGTCTAGTCACCTTC
>-|TRBV7-2|15|-|TRBJ1-5
CASSLEPGSNQPQHF
TGTGCCAGCAGCTTAGAGCCGGGAAGCAATCAGCCCCAGCATTTT
>-|TRBV29-1|12|few|TRBJ2-1
CSARTELDEQFF
TGCAGCGCGCGAACAGAACTCGATGAGCAGTTCTTC
>-|TRBV7-3|13|few|TRBJ2-7
CASSVTGSHEQYF
TGTGCCAGCAGCGTTACAGGGTCCCACGAGCAGTACTTC
>TRBD2|TRBV20-1|14|many|TRBJ2-1
CSAILAGADNEQFF
TGCAGTGCGATCCTAGCGGGGGCGGACAATGAGCAGTTCTTC
>-|TRBV6-2/TRBV6-3|17|few|TRBJ2-3
CASSYSPTAGNTDTQYF
TGTGCCAGCAGTTACTCTCCGACGGCGGGTAACACAGATACGCAGTATTTT